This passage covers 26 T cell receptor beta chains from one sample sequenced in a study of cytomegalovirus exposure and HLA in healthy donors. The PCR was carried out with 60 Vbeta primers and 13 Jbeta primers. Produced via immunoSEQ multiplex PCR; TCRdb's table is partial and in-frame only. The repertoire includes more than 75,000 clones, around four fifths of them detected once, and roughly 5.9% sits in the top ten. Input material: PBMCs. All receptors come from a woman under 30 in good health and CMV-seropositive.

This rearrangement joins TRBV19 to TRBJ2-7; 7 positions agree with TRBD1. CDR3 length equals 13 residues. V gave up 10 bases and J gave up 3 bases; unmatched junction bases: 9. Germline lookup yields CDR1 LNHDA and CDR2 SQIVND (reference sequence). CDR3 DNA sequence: TGTGCCACCCGCTCCGGGACAGACTACGAGCAGTACTTC. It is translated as CATRSGTDYEQYF.

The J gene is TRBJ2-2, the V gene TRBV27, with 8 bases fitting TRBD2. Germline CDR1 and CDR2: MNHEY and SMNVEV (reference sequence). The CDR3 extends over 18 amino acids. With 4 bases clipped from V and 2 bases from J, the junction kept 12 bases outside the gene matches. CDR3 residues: CASSWGGSGRANTGELFF. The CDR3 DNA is TGTGCCAGCAGTTGGGGAGGGAGCGGGAGAGCCAACACCGGGGAGCTGTTTTTT.

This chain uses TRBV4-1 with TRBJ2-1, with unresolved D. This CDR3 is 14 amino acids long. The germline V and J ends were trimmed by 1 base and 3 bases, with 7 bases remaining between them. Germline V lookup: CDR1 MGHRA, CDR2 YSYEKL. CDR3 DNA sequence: TGCGCCAGCAGCCAAGGGCCAGACTACAATGAGCAGTTCTTC. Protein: CASSQGPDYNEQFF.

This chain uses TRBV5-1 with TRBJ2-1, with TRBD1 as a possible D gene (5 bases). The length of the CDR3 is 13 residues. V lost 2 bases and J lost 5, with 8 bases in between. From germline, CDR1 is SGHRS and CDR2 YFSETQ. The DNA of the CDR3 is TGCGCCAGCAGCTTCACAGGAGACAATGAGCAGTTCTTC. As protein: CASSFTGDNEQFF.

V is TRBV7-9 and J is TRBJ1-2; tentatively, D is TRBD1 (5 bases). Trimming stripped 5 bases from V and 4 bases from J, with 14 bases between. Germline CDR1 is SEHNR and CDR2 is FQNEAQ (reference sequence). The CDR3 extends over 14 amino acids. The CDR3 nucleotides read TGTGCCAGCAGCCCGACAGTTATTCTCTATGGCTACACCTTC. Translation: CASSPTVILYGYTF.

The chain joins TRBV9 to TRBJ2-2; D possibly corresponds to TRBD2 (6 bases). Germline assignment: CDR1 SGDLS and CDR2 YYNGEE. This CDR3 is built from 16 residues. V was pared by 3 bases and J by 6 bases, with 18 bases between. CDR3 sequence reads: CASSAQTSTRSGELFF. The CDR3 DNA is TGTGCCAGCAGCGCTCAAACTTCGACTAGGTCCGGGGAGCTGTTTTTT.

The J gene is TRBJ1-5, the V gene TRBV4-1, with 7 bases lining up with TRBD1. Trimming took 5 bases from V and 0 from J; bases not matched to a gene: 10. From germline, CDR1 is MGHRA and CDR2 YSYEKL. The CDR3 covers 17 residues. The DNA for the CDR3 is TGCGCCAGCAGCGAAACCGGGACAGTTCATAGCAATCAGCCCCAGCATTTT. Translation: CASSETGTVHSNQPQHF.

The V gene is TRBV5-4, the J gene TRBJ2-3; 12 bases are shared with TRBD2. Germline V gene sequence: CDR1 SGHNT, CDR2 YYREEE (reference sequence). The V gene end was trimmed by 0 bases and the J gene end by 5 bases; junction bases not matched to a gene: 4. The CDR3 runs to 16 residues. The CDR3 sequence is CASSLGASGRVDTQYF. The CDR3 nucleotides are TGTGCCAGCAGCTTGGGCGCTAGCGGGAGGGTAGATACGCAGTATTTT.

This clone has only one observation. The CDR3 region has the DNA TGTGCCAGCAGCGTAGGACGGGGGAGACAGCCAGACGAGCAGTACTTC. It is translated as CASSVGRGRQPDEQYF. The rearrangement joins TRBV9 to TRBJ2-7; D is perhaps TRBD2 (6 bases). CDR1 SGDLS and CDR2 YYNGEE come from the germline V gene. This CDR3 has 16 amino acids. Trimming took 0 bases from V and 5 from J, leaving 18 bases between them.

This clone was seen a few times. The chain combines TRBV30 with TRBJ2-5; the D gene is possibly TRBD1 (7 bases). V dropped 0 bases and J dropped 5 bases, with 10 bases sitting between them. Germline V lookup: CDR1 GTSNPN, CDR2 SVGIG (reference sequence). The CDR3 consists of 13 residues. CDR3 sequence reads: CAWSVGGQETQYF. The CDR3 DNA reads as TGTGCCTGGAGTGTCGGGGGACAGGAGACCCAGTACTTC.

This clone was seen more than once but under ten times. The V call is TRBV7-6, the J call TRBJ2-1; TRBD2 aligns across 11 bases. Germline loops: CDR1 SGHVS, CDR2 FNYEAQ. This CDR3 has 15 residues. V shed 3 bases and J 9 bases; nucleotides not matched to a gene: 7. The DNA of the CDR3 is TGTGCCAGCAGCTTTACTAGCGGGGGATCGAGTGAGCAGTTCTTC. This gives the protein CASSFTSGGSSEQFF.

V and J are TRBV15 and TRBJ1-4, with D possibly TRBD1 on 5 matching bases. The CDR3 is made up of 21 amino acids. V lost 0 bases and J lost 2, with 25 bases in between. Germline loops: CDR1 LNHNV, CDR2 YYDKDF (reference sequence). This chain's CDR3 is CATSRDGPMVGGESTNEKLFF. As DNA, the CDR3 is TGTGCCACCAGCAGAGATGGCCCGATGGTCGGGGGGGAATCGACTAATGAAAAACTGTTTTTT. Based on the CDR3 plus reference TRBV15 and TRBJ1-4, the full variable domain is DAMVIQNPRYQVTQFGKPVTLSCSQTLNHNVMYWYQQKSSQAPKLLFHYYDKDFNNEADTPDNFQSRRPNTSFCFLDIRSPGLGDTAMYLCATSRDGPMVGGESTNEKLFFGSGTQLSVL.

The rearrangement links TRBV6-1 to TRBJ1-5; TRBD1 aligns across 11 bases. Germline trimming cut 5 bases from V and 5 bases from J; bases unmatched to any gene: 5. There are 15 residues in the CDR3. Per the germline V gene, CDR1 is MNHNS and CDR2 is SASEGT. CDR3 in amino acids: CASSWDRGGDQPQHF. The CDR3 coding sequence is TGTGCCAGCAGTTGGGACAGGGGGGGCGATCAGCCCCAGCATTTT.

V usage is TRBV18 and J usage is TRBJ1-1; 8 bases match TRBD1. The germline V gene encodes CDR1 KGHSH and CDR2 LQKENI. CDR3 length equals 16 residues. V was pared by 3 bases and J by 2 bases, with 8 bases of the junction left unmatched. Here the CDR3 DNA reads TGTGCCAGCTCACCGGGGGAAGACAGGGGCAACACTGAAGCTTTCTTT. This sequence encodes CASSPGEDRGNTEAFF.

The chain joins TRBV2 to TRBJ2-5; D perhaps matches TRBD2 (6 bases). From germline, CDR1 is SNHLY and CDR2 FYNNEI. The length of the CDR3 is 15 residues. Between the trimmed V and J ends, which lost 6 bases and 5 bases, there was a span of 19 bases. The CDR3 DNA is TGTGCCAGCAGACCCGGGGGTAGGGCTTTTGAGACCCAGTACTTC. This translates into CASRPGGRAFETQYF.

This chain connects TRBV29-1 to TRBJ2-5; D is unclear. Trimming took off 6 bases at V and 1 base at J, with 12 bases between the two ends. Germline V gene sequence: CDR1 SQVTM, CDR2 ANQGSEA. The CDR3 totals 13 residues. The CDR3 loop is CSVGDGLQETQYF. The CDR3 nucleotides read TGCAGCGTCGGAGACGGCCTCCAAGAGACCCAGTACTTC.

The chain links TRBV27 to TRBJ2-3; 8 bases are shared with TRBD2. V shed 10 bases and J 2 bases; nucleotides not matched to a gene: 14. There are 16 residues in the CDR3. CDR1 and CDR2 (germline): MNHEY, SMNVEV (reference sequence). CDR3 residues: CATLSHASGYTDTQYF. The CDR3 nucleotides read TGTGCCACCCTTTCCCACGCTAGCGGGTACACAGATACGCAGTATTTT.

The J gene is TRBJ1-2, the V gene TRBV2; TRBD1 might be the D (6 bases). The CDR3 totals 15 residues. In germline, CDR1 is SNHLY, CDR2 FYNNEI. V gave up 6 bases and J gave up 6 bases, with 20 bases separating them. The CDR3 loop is CASSLLKTGMDGYTF. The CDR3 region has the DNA TGTGCCAGCAGCCTCCTCAAAACAGGGATGGATGGCTACACCTTC.

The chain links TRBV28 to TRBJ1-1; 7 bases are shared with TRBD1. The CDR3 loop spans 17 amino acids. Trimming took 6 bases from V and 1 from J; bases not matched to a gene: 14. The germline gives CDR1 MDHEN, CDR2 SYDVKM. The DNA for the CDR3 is TGTGCCAGCAGCCAAATGGGACAGCTAACCTCGAACACTGAAGCTTTCTTT. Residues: CASSQMGQLTSNTEAFF.

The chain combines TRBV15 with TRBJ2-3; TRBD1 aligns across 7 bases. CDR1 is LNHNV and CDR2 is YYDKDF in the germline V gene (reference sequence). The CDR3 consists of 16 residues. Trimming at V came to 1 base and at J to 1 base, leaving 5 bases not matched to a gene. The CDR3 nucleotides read TGTGCCACCAGCAGAGGTCTAGGGACAGGCACAGATACGCAGTATTTT. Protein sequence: CATSRGLGTGTDTQYF.

The CDR3 sequence: CASSDGGYSSYEQYF. The CDR3 DNA reads TGTGCCAGCAGTGATGGTGGGTACAGCTCCTACGAGCAGTACTTC. The J gene is TRBJ2-7, the V gene TRBV2; no clear D gene. The CDR3 consists of 15 residues. Deletions cut 3 bases from V and 0 bases from J, with 12 bases between. Germline assignment: CDR1 SNHLY and CDR2 FYNNEI.

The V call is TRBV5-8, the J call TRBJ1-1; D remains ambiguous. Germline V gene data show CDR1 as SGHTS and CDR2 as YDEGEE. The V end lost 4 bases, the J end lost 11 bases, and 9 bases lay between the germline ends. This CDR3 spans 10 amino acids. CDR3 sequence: CASSRAGAFF. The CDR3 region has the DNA TGTGCCAGCAGCCGCGCTGGTGCTTTCTTT.

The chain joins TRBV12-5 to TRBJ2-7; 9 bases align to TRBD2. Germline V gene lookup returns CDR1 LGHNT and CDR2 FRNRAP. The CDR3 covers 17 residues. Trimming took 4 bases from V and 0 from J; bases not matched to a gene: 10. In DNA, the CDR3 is TGTGCTAGTGGTTCGACTAGCGGACACATCCACTCCTACGAGCAGTACTTC. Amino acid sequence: CASGSTSGHIHSYEQYF.

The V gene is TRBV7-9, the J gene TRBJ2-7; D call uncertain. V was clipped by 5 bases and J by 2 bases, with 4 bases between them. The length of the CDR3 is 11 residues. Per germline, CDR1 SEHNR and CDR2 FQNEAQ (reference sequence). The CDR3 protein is CASSRAYEQYF. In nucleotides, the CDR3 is TGTGCCAGCAGCCGAGCCTACGAGCAGTACTTC.

This CDR3 reads CSSKGLAGLHEQFF. CDR3 DNA sequence: TGCAGCTCTAAGGGTCTAGCGGGACTCCATGAGCAGTTCTTC. The chain is built from TRBV29-1 and TRBJ2-1; 9 bases line up with TRBD2. Germline lookup yields CDR1 SQVTM and CDR2 ANQGSEA. With V trimmed by 8 bases and J by 8 bases, 13 bases remained unmatched. This CDR3 contains 14 residues.

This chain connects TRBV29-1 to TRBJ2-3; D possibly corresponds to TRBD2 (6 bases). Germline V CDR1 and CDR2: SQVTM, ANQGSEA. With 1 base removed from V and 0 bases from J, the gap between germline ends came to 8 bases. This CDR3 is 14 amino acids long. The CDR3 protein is CSVEGSGSTDTQYF. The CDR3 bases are TGCAGCGTTGAAGGTAGCGGAAGCACAGATACGCAGTATTTT.